Listed below are T cell receptor beta chains from one sample, sequenced in a study of T cell responses to AZD1222 COVID-19 vaccine. Only in-frame clones appear in the TCRdb table, and some are missing; sequencing was by immunoSEQ multiplex PCR. Of fewer than 200,000 clones listed, 80% to 90% were seen once; the top ten hold 4.3%. This specimen was peripheral blood, taken 28 days after the second dose of the MenACWY control vaccine. Every receptor here comes from an adult who received the MenACWY meningococcal vaccine as a control. CDR3s include the opening cysteine and the closing phenylalanine or tryptophan. A D gene is named only where the DNA matches it firmly. Expanded clones are given a class, and other clones once, few, many or no size at all.

>NA|TRBD1|TRBJ1-2|15|TRBV7-9
CASSLGSRGNYGYTF
TGTGCCAGCAGCTTAGGTTCCAGGGGGAACTATGGCTACACCTTC
>NA|NA|TRBJ2-7|12|TRBV5-1
CASSLPEFEQYF
TGCGCCAGCAGCTTGCCCGAGTTCGAGCAGTACTTC
>few|NA|TRBJ2-2|18|TRBV7-8
CASSPRGLDLSGTGELFF
TGTGCCAGCAGCCCCAGGGGATTGGACTTATCGGGCACCGGGGAGCTGTTTTTT
>NA|NA|TRBJ2-1|12|TRBV7-9
CASSLSGDEQFF
TGTGCCAGCAGCTTATCCGGAGATGAGCAGTTCTTC
>NA|NA|TRBJ1-1|11|TRBV20-1
CSAPRDTEAFF
TGCAGTGCGCCACGGGACACTGAAGCTTTCTTT
>NA|NA|TRBJ2-1|16|TRBV24-1
CATSDLQGQTYNEQFF
TGTGCCACCAGTGATTTGCAGGGGCAAACCTACAATGAGCAGTTCTTC
>NA|NA|TRBJ1-2|14|TRBV6-2/TRBV6-3
CASSLRLTFYGYTF
TGTGCCAGCAGTTTAAGACTGACCTTCTATGGCTACACCTTC
>NA|NA|TRBJ2-2|13|TRBV10-1
CASSYRVAGELFF
TGCGCCAGCAGTTACAGGGTAGCCGGGGAGCTGTTTTTT
>NA|NA|TRBJ1-2|16|TRBV3-1/TRBV3-2
CASSQHGEGGTYGYTF
TGTGCCAGCAGCCAACATGGGGAAGGGGGTACATATGGCTACACCTTC
>NA|NA|TRBJ2-7|9|TRBV12-3/TRBV12-4
CASLGEQYF
TGTGCCAGCCTCGGCGAGCAGTACTTC
>NA|NA|TRBJ2-2|14|TRBV4-2
CASSQAGTTGELFF
TGTGCCAGCAGCCAAGCGGGGACCACCGGGGAGCTGTTTTTT
>NA|TRBD2|TRBJ2-1|14|TRBV3-1/TRBV3-2
CASSQDWGGYEQFF
TGTGCCAGCAGCCAAGATTGGGGAGGGTATGAGCAGTTCTTC
>NA|NA|TRBJ1-2|13|TRBV30
CAWSVQAGVGYTF
TGTGCCTGGAGTGTACAGGCAGGGGTCGGCTACACCTTC
>NA|NA|TRBJ2-7|18|TRBV6-6
CASSHDPHGGPTYYEQYF
TGTGCCAGCAGTCACGACCCGCACGGGGGTCCGACCTACTACGAGCAGTACTTC
>NA|NA|TRBJ1-1|13|TRBV19
CASSNALGTEAFF
TGTGCCAGTAGTAATGCATTGGGCACTGAAGCTTTCTTT
>NA|NA|TRBJ2-3|13|TRBV7-7
CASSHEEGDTQYF
TGTGCCAGCAGCCACGAGGAGGGAGATACGCAGTATTTT
>NA|TRBD1|TRBJ2-3|14|TRBV29-1
CSVPGTAVTDTQYF
TGCAGCGTGCCCGGGACAGCGGTTACAGATACGCAGTATTTT
>NA|NA|TRBJ2-2|14|TRBV5-1
CASGRRANTGELFF
TGCGCCAGCGGACGGCGGGCGAACACCGGGGAGCTGTTTTTT
>NA|NA|TRBJ2-5|13|TRBV7-9
CASSLIGQETQYF
TGTGCCAGCAGCTTAATCGGACAAGAGACCCAGTACTTC
>NA|TRBD1|TRBJ1-6|14|TRBV6-2/TRBV6-3
CASSPGGSYSPLHF
TGTGCCAGCAGCCCAGGGGGAAGTTATTCACCCCTCCACTTT
>once|TRBD1|TRBJ1-1|15|TRBV19
CASSIGGQGLGEAFF
TGTGCCAGTAGTATAGGCGGACAGGGGCTCGGTGAAGCTTTCTTT
>NA|TRBD1|TRBJ1-4|16|TRBV9
CASSETYRGSTEKLFF
TGTGCCAGCAGCGAGACCTACAGGGGGAGTACTGAAAAACTGTTTTTT
>once|NA|TRBJ2-7|13|TRBV19
CASRQGHLYEQYF
TGTGCCAGTAGGCAGGGGCACCTCTACGAGCAGTACTTC